This TCR beta chain was identified during a study of blood T cell repertoires in COVID-19. Study information: Acute and convalescent COVID-19 samples came from the United States, Italy and Spain.

The data were produced by immunoSEQ multiplex PCR, yet TCRdb's version contains in-frame clones alone and is incomplete. The table includes over 200,000 clones, 65% to 85% detected once. The V gene's germline CDR1 is SGHTA and CDR2 FQGNSA. The CDR3 covers 14 residues. The V end was cut by 0 bases, the J end by 1 base, with 3 bases between. This receptor was obtained from a woman in her thirties or forties who had recovered from COVID-19. The chain employs TRBV7-2 and TRBJ2-2; D uncertain. The sample comprised PBMCs or T cells enriched from blood (not recorded which). The CDR3: CASSLAQNTGELFF. In DNA, the CDR3 is TGTGCCAGCAGCTTAGCTCAGAACACCGGGGAGCTGTTTTTT.